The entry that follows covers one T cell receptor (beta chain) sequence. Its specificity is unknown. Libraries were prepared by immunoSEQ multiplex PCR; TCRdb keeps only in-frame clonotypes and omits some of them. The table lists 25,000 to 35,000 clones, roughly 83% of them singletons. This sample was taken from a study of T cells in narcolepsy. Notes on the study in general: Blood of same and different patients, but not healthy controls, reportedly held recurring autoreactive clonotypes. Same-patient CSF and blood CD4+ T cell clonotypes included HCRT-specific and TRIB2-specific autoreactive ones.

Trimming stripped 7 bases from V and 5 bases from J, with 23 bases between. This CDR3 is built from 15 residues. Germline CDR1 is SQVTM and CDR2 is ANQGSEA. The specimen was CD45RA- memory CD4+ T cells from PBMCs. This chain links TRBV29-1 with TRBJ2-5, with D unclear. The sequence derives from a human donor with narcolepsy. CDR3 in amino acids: CSASTHSVWVETQYF. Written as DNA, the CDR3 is TGCAGCGCTTCCACGCATTCGGTGTGGGTGGAGACCCAGTACTTC.